This TCR beta chain originates from a study of T cell responses to AZD1222 COVID-19 vaccine. Generated by immunoSEQ multiplex PCR, the TCRdb table keeps only in-frame clones and is missing some. The top ten hold 10% of the sample, which has tens of thousands of clones, approximately 84% seen once. Germline V CDR1 and CDR2: MNHEY, SVGAGI. The J segment lost 6 bases and the V segment lost 6 bases, leaving 7 bases of the junction unmatched. The CDR3 extends over 14 amino acids. This chain connects TRBV6-5 to TRBJ2-7, with 11 bases fitting TRBD1. Source: peripheral blood, taken on day 0 of AZD1222 vaccination. This clonotype was sampled from an adult in good health. CDR3: CASSGAGTGGEQYF. The CDR3 bases are TGTGCCAGCAGCGGAGCCGGGACAGGGGGCGAGCAGTACTTC.